Given below is one T cell receptor (beta chain) in context. There are 15 residues in the CDR3. V was clipped by 6 bases and J by 2 bases, with 17 bases between them. The V gene's germline CDR1 is ENHRY and CDR2 SYGVKD. Repertoires were generated with immunoSEQ multiplex PCR, while TCRdb's copy carries only in-frame clones and drops some. The sample records roughly 1,000,000 clones, around 78% being singletons. This entry comes from a study of shared clonotypes between healthy human individuals. This receptor was identified in a man aged 18 to 30 in good health. Some clones in this sample may be carry-over from other donors' samples. The rearrangement links TRBV10-3 to TRBJ2-7; D remains unclear. Input material: memory CD4+ T cells from PBMCs. Indicated subset: CD45RA-negative fraction. The CDR3 DNA follows: TGTGCCATCAGCCCCGCCCCCACGGAAGCCTACGAGCAGTACTTC. The encoded protein is CAISPAPTEAYEQYF.